This T cell receptor (beta chain) was observed in a study of T-cell reconstitution after alpha-beta-depleted transplantation in children. Unique molecular identifiers were built into the TCRbeta library. TCRdb itself ran the PCR reads through MiXCR, one entry per CDR3 protein. The sample yields 350,000 to 450,000 distinct CDR3 sequences, around 21% seen once. This clonotype was picked up a small number of times. V lost 3 bases, J lost 2 bases, and 6 bases stayed unmatched. CDR1 is DFQATT, CDR2 SNEGSKA, per germline (reference sequence). The CDR3 extends over 15 amino acids. V and J are TRBV20-1 and TRBJ1-5, with 8 nucleotides matching TRBD1. This TCR was recovered from a human donor who donated a stem cell graft to a child with acute myeloid leukemia. The sequencing used PBMCs from the stem cell graft donor, collected from the stem cell graft. CDR3 sequence reads: CSASQGARGNQPQHF. DNA for the CDR3: TGCAGTGCTAGTCAGGGGGCGCGAGGCAATCAGCCCCAGCATTTT.